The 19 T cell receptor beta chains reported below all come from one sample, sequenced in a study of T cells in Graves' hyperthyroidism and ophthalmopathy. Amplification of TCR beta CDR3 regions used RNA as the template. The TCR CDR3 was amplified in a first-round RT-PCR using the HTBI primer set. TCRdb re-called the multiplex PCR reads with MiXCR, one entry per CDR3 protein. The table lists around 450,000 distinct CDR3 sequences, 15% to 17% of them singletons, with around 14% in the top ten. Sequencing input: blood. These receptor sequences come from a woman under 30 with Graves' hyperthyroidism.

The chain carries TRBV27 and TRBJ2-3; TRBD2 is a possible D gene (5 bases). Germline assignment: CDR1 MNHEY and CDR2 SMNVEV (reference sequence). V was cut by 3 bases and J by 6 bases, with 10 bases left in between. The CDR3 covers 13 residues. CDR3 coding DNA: TGTGCCAGCAGTTTCGGGGATCGTGATACGCAGTATTTT. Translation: CASSFGDRDTQYF.

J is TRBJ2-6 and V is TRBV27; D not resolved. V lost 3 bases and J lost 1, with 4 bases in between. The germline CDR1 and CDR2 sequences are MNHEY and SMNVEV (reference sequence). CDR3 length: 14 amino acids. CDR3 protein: CASSFTSGANVLTF. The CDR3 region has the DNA TGTGCCAGCAGTTTTACTTCTGGGGCCAACGTCCTGACTTTC.

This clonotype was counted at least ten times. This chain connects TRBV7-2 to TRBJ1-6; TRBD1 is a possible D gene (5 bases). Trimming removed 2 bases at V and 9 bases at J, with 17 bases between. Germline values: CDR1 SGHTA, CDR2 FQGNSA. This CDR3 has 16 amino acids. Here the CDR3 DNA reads TGTGCCAGCAGCTTAAACCCGGTTGACAGAACTTCACCCCTCCACTTT. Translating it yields CASSLNPVDRTSPLHF.

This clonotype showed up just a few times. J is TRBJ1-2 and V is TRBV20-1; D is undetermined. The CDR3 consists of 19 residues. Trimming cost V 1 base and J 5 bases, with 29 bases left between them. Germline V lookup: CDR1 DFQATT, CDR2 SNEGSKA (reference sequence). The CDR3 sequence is CSARVPPPSRRRMGYGYTF. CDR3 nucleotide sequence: TGCAGTGCTAGAGTACCTCCCCCGTCGAGACGCCGGATGGGGTATGGCTACACCTTC.

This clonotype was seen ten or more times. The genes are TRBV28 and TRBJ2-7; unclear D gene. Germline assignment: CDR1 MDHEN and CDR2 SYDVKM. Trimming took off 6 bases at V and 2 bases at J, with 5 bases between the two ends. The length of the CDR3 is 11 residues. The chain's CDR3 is CASRTTYEQYF. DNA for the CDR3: TGTGCCAGCAGGACGACCTACGAGCAGTACTTC.

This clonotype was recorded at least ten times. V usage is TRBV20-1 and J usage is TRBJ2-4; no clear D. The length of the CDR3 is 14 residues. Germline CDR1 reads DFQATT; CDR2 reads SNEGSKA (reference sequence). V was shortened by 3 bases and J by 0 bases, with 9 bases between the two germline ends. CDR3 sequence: CSASVKLAKNIQYF. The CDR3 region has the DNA TGCAGTGCTAGTGTGAAACTAGCCAAAAACATTCAGTACTTC.

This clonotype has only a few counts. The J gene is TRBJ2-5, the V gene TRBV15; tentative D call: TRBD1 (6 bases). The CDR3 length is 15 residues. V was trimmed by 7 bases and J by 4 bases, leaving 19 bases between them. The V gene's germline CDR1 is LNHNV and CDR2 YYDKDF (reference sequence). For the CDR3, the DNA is TGTGCCACCACCTTGGGACGGACAGTGGGAGAGACCCAGTACTTC. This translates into CATTLGRTVGETQYF.

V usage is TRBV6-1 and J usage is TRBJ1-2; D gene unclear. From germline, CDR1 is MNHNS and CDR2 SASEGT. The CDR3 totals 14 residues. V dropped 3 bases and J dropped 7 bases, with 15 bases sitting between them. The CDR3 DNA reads TGTGCCAGCAGTGAGATTGGGCAGTTCGGTGGCTACACCTTC. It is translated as CASSEIGQFGGYTF.

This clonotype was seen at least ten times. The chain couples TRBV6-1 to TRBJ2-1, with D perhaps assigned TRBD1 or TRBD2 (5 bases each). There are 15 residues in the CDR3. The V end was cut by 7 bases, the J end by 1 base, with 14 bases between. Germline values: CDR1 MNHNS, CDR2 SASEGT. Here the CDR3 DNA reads TGTGCCAGCACTATCGCTGAGGGGTCCTACAATGAGCAGTTCTTC. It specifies CASTIAEGSYNEQFF.

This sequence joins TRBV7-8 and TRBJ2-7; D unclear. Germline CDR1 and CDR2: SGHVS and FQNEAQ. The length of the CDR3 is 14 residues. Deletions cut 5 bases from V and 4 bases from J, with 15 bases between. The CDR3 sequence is CASSPGRNLYEQYF. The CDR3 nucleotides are TGTGCCAGCAGCCCCGGACGGAACCTATACGAGCAGTACTTC.

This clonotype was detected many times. The CDR3 loop reads CASSRRGSGYEQYF. The CDR3 nucleotides read TGTGCCAGCAGCCGCCGCGGTAGCGGCTACGAGCAGTACTTC. The V call is TRBV7-2, the J call TRBJ2-7; D perhaps matches TRBD2 (6 bases). Looked up from germline, CDR1 is SGHTA and CDR2 is FQGNSA. Trimming took 5 bases from V and 3 from J, leaving 14 bases between them. This CDR3 is 14 amino acids long.

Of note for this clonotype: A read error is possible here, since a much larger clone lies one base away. The CDR3 loop reads CASSQDAHSYEQYF. CDR3 DNA: TGTGCCAGCAGCCAGGACGCCCACTCCTACGAGCAGTACTTC. The rearrangement links TRBV7-2 to TRBJ2-7, with unresolved D. This CDR3 has 14 amino acids. Trimming left V 5 bases short and J 0 bases short, with 11 bases between. The V gene's germline CDR1 is SGHTA and CDR2 FQGNSA.

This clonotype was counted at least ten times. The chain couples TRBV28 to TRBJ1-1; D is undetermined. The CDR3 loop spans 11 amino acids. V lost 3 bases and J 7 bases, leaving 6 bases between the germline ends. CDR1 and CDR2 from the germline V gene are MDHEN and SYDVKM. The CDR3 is CASSFVSEAFF. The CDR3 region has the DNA TGTGCCAGCAGTTTTGTCAGTGAAGCTTTCTTT.

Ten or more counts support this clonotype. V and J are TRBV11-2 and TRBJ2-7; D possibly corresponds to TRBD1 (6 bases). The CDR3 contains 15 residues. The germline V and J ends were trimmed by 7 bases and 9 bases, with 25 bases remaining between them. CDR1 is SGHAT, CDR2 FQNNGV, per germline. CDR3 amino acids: CASTSEGVHTPRQYF. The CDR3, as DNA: TGTGCCAGCACCTCCGAGGGGGTCCATACCCCACGGCAGTACTTC.

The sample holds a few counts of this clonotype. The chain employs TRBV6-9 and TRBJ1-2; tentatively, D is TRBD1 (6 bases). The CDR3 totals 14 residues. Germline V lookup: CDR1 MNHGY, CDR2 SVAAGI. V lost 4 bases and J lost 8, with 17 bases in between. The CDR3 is CASSFSGHLYGYTF. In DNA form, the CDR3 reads TGTGCCAGCAGTTTTTCGGGACATTTATACGGCTACACCTTC.

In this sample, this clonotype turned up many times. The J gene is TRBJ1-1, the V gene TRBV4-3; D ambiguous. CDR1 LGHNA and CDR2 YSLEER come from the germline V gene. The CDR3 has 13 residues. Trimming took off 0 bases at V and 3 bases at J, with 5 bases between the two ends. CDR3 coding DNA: TGCGCCAGCAGCCAAGATGGAGACACTGAAGCTTTCTTT. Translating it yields CASSQDGDTEAFF.

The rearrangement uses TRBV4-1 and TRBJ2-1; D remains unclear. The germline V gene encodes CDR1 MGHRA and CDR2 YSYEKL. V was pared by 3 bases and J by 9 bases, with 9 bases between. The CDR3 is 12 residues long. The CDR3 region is CASSQSPGEQFF. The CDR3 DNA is TGCGCCAGCAGCCAGTCCCCCGGTGAGCAGTTCTTC.

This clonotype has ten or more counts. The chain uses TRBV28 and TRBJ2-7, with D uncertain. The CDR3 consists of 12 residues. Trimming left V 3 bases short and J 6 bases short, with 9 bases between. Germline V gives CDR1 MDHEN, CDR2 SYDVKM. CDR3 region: CASSLRTSEQYF. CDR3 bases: TGTGCCAGCAGTTTGCGTACTTCCGAGCAGTACTTC.

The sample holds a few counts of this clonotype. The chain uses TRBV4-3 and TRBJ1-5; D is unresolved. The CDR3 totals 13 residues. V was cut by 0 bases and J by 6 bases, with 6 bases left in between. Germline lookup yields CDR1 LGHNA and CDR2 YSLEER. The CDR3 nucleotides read TGCGCCAGCAGCCAAGATGAGGGTCAGCCCCAGCATTTT. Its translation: CASSQDEGQPQHF.